What follows are 10 T cell receptor beta chains derived from one specimen sequenced in a study of T-cell reconstitution after alpha-beta-depleted transplantation in children (dated by TCRdb to the mid-2010s). Explained via the paper, the treatment or condition label denotes: allogeneic hematopoietic cell transplantation with graft depleted of TCRalphabeta T cells and CD19 B cells. The library was produced with PCR. TCRdb records Illumina HiSeq 2500 as the sequencer. To normalize quantification of the TCRbeta repertoire, the TCR libraries were built with molecular barcoding that relied on unique molecular identifiers. TCRdb itself trimmed the public reads at Q25 with fastp, ran MiXCR and retained productive beta chains. Every CDR3 protein is listed once, alongside the most common genes and DNA of its rows. The table for this sample lists some 600,000 distinct CDR3 sequences; approximately 12% of them were counted only once. The ten largest make up approximately 2% of the sample.

Sequencing was performed on PBMCs, mostly from graft donor cells, taken 360 days after TCRalphabeta/CD19-depleted stem cell transplant. The receptors come from a male patient aged 10 to 17 who had a stem cell transplant for acute myeloid leukemia, so the T cells may come from the graft donor.

The rearrangement links TRBV6-2 or TRBV6-3 to TRBJ2-1, with no clear D. Between the trimmed V and J ends, which lost 7 bases and 9 bases, there was a span of 7 bases. CDR1 MNHEY and CDR2 SVGEGT come from the germline V gene. CDR3 length equals 10 residues. The chain's CDR3 is CASKAGEQFF. CDR3 bases: TGTGCCAGCAAGGCCGGTGAGCAGTTCTTC.

This clonotype was counted ten times or more. V and J are TRBV5-1 and TRBJ2-5; weak D call: TRBD2 (5 bases). Trimming removed 4 bases from V and 2 bases from J, with 12 bases in between. CDR1 and CDR2 (germline): SGHRS, YFSETQ. This CDR3 has 14 residues. CDR3 loop: CASSPRLKQETQYF. CDR3 bases: TGCGCCAGCAGCCCTAGACTAAAACAAGAGACCCAGTACTTC.

In its sample, this clonotype was seen a few times. V gene TRBV10-3 combines with J gene TRBJ1-3; the D is unclear. CDR1 is ENHRY, CDR2 SYGVKD, per germline. V lost 1 base to trimming and J lost 5 bases, with 6 bases between them. This CDR3 spans 13 amino acids. The CDR3 here is CAISEWQRNTIYF. In DNA, the CDR3 is TGTGCCATCAGTGAGTGGCAGAGAAACACCATATATTTT.

This clonotype has just a few counts. The J gene is TRBJ2-3, the V gene TRBV7-2; 7 bases fit TRBD2. Trimming at V came to 1 base and at J to 10 bases, leaving 11 bases not matched to a gene. The CDR3 consists of 15 residues. Looked up from germline, CDR1 is SGHTA and CDR2 is FQGNSA. Written as DNA, the CDR3 is TGTGCCAGCAGCTTAGACCCCGAGACTAGCACGGCGCAGTATTTT. It is translated as CASSLDPETSTAQYF.

The chain has TRBV7-6 and TRBJ1-2; D perhaps matches TRBD1 (5 bases). In germline, CDR1 is SGHVS, CDR2 FNYEAQ. This CDR3 has 14 amino acids. Trimming removed 5 bases from V and 7 bases from J, with 17 bases in between. The DNA of the CDR3 is TGTGCCAGCAGCCCCGTAAGGGGAAGTAGTGGCTACACCTTC. It encodes CASSPVRGSSGYTF.

The CDR3 protein is CASSWGQGGTGGDEQFF. The DNA of the CDR3 is TGTGCCAGCAGTTGGGGACAGGGTGGGACGGGAGGCGATGAGCAGTTCTTC. The chain combines TRBV12-3 or TRBV12-4 with TRBJ2-1; 9 positions match TRBD1. The V gene end was trimmed by 4 bases and the J gene end by 8 bases; junction bases not matched to a gene: 15. The CDR3 is 17 residues long.

The chain joins TRBV18 to TRBJ2-7, with 7 bases that match TRBD2. Germline V CDR1 and CDR2: KGHSH, LQKENI. The ends lost 6 bases at V and 0 bases at J; junction bases unmatched: 8. The CDR3 spans 15 residues. The CDR3 here is CASSPLAEVSYEQYF. CDR3 DNA sequence: TGTGCCAGCTCGCCCCTAGCGGAGGTCTCCTACGAGCAGTACTTC.

The rearrangement joins TRBV7-6 to TRBJ2-1; TRBD2 agrees at 9 bases. The CDR3 is 15 residues long. V lost 5 bases and J lost 1; bases outside the gene matches: 3. CDR1 SGHVS and CDR2 FNYEAQ come from the germline V gene. CDR3 sequence (DNA): TGTGCCAGCAGCCGGACTAGCGCGTCCTACAATGAGCAGTTCTTC. Translation: CASSRTSASYNEQFF.

This clonotype was detected only a few times. V is TRBV11-2 and J is TRBJ2-1; D gene ambiguous. Germline CDR1 SGHAT, CDR2 FQNNGV. Trimming stripped 5 bases from V and 5 bases from J, with 16 bases between. CDR3 size: 15 residues. CDR3 DNA sequence: TGTGCCAGCAGCCCCGCCGGCAGATCCAACAATGAGCAGTTCTTC. Translating it yields CASSPAGRSNNEQFF.

This clonotype was counted a few times. CDR3 DNA: TGTGCCAGCAGCGCGTACGGCTACGAGCAGTACTTC. Amino acid sequence: CASSAYGYEQYF. The chain couples TRBV12-3 or TRBV12-4 to TRBJ2-7; D is unclear. The CDR3 is 12 amino acids. Trimming cost V 6 bases and J 3 bases, with 9 bases left between them.